This T cell receptor (beta chain) appears in the sequencing data of a study of blood T cell repertoires in COVID-19. Study-wide context: Both acute and convalescent COVID-19 samples were obtained from the United States, Italy and Spain.

The method was immunoSEQ multiplex PCR; TCRdb's version includes in-frame clones alone and lacks a portion of them. Found here are 250,000 to 350,000 clones, 80% to 95% of them singletons; the top ten hold roughly 1.1%. The length of the CDR3 is 12 residues. Looked up from germline, CDR1 is SGHTA and CDR2 is FQGNSA. V was shortened by 5 bases and J by 5 bases, with 10 bases between the two germline ends. Sequencing was performed on PBMCs or T cells enriched from blood (not recorded which). The chain couples TRBV7-2 to TRBJ2-7, with no clear D. This clonotype was sampled from a woman aged 30 to 39 who had recovered from COVID-19. The CDR3 loop reads CASSPGIDEQYF. Here the CDR3 DNA reads TGTGCCAGCAGCCCGGGTATCGACGAGCAGTACTTC.